This TCR beta chain was documented in a study of PD-L1 blockade in urothelial cancer. Repertoires were generated with immunoSEQ multiplex PCR, while TCRdb's copy carries only in-frame clones and drops some. The data hold tens of thousands of clones, with around 86% observed a single time. The CDR3 runs 13 residues. V shed 3 bases and J shed 6 bases, with 11 bases lying between them. The V gene's germline CDR1 is LNHDA and CDR2 SQIVND (reference sequence). The TCR sequence derives from a man aged 50 to 59 with urothelial cancer. The chain links TRBV19 to TRBJ2-5; the D gene is possibly TRBD2 (5 bases). The sequences come from PBMCs, collected around atezolizumab (anti-PD-L1) treatment. The DNA for the CDR3 is TGTGCCAGTAGTATGGACTCCGGACAGACCCAGTACTTC. It encodes CASSMDSGQTQYF.